This TCR beta chain was sequenced for a study of low-dose radiotherapy and immunotherapy resistance in tumors. At the level of the study: Cohort 2, a group dosed every two weeks at 1 Gy per fraction, received 13 Gy in total over 26 weeks. A daily 300 mg dose of oral aspirin was taken by patients for four cycles from cycle 1 day 1.

Alpha- and beta-chain coverage of first-strand cDNA came from TRAV- and TRBV-specific primers. Using a constant-region primer together with a V-primer adapter, TCRs were subjected to around 22 PCR cycles of amplification. TCRdb re-called the reads with MiXCR, one entry per CDR3 protein. Of about 84,000 distinct CDR3 sequences in the sample, around 17% were seen once. CDR3 length: 18 amino acids. The V end was cut by 3 bases, the J end by 0 bases, with 21 bases between. Germline V gives CDR1 MDHEN, CDR2 SYDVKM. This clonotype showed up just a few times. Time point in this sample: after trial treatment. Treatment: LDRT plus nivolumab, ipilimumab, low-dose cyclophosphamide and aspirin (RACIN trial).

This sample comprised PBMCs, obtained after low-dose radiotherapy plus immunotherapy. The receptor comes from a male donor with prostate cancer. The chain couples TRBV28 to TRBJ2-7, with D possibly TRBD1 on 5 matching bases. The CDR3 protein is CASSFPLSSGRVSYEQYF. The DNA for the CDR3 is TGTGCCAGCAGTTTTCCTCTCAGTTCCGGCAGGGTCTCCTACGAGCAGTACTTC.